This T cell receptor (beta chain) stems from a study of glioma-infiltrating T cells. Study results and limitations: Non-neoplastic patients had below-expected tissue-blood divergence, while all gliomas exceeded expectation. CDR3 overlap between tissue and blood was very small.

The iRepertoire nested amplicon-rescue multiplex PCR amplified TCR alpha and beta CDR3s from RNA. For one-step reverse transcription and amplification, about 85-400 ng of tissue mRNA or PBMC total RNA was used. Each CDR3 protein is one row after TCRdb ran MiXCR on the multiplex PCR reads. The sample consists of 95,000 to 110,000 distinct CDR3 sequences, about 30% of them appearing once. CDR1 MNHNS and CDR2 SASEGT come from the germline V gene. This CDR3 is 14 amino acids long. Trimming removed 5 bases from V and 2 bases from J, with 12 bases in between. This clonotype was counted ten times or more. What it recognizes is unknown.

This chain connects TRBV6-1 to TRBJ2-5; TRBD1 is a possible D gene (6 bases). The sequence derives from a human donor with low-grade glioma or glioblastoma, undergoing nonglioma brain surgery, or in good health (not recorded which). The sample was glioma tissue, nonneoplastic brain tissue, or PBMCs (not recorded which). CDR3 protein: CASSSPTGQETQYF. CDR3 DNA: TGTGCCAGCAGTTCCCCTACAGGGCAAGAGACCCAGTACTTC.